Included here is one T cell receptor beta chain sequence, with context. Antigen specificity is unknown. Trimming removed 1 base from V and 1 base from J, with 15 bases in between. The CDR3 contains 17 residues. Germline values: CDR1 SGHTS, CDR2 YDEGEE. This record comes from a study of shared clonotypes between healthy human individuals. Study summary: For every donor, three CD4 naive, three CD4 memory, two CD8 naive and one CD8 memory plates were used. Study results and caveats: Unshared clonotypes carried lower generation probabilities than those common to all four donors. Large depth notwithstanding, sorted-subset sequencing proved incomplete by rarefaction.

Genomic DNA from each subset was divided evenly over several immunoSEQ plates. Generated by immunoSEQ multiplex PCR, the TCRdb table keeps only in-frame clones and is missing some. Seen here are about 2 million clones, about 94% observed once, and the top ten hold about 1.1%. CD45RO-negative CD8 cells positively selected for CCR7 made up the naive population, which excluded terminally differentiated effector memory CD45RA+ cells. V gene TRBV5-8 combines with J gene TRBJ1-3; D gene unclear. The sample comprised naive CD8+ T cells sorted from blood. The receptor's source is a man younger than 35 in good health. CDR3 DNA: TGTGCCAGCAGCTTGTATCTTCAGAGGGAGTCTGGAAACACCATATATTTT. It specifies CASSLYLQRESGNTIYF.